What follows are 25 T cell receptor beta chains derived from one specimen sequenced in a study of response to subunit inactivated influenza vaccine. TCRdb ran MiXCR on the RT-PCR reads and lists one entry per CDR3 protein. This sample has more than 700,000 distinct CDR3 sequences, with approximately 22% found just once. The input for sequencing was PBMCs from blood, taken around 5 days after vaccination. The receptors stem from a man aged 50 to 60 who received an inactivated influenza vaccine.

The rearrangement uses TRBV10-3 and TRBJ2-1; 7 nucleotides line up with TRBD2. Germline CDR1 is ENHRY and CDR2 is SYGVKD. This CDR3 has 12 residues. Unmatched junction bases numbered 4, after V lost 11 bases and J lost 3 bases. The CDR3 loop is CAAGTNYNEQFF. In DNA form, the CDR3 reads TGTGCCGCCGGGACTAACTACAATGAGCAGTTCTTC.

This clonotype has only a few counts. The rearrangement links TRBV20-1 to TRBJ2-3, with 8 bases identical to TRBD1. CDR3 length: 14 amino acids. CDR1 DFQATT and CDR2 SNEGSKA come from the germline V gene (reference sequence). V shed 3 bases, J shed 2 bases, and the junction held 4 bases outside the gene matches. CDR3 sequence: CSARVTGDTDTQYF. The CDR3 DNA reads as TGCAGTGCTAGGGTGACAGGGGACACAGATACGCAGTATTTT.

This clonotype was counted only a few times. The rearrangement links TRBV6-5 to TRBJ2-3, with D perhaps matching TRBD1 (5 bases). The CDR3 length is 17 residues. Germline lookup yields CDR1 MNHEY and CDR2 SVGAGI. V gave up 6 bases and J gave up 2 bases, with 21 bases separating them. CDR3 sequence: CASRSLRTMRLTDTQYF. The CDR3 nucleotides read TGTGCCAGCAGAAGCCTCCGGACAATGCGACTCACAGATACGCAGTATTTT.

The gene calls are TRBV29-1 and TRBJ2-7, with 8 bases identical to TRBD2. CDR3 size: 15 residues. Losses at the gene ends were 6 bases for V and 4 bases for J; bases not matched to a gene: 14. Germline V lookup: CDR1 SQVTM, CDR2 ANQGSEA. For the CDR3, the DNA is TGCAGCGTGAATGGGGGGTCGGGAGGGATTTACGAGCAGTACTTC. Residues: CSVNGGSGGIYEQYF.

The chain has TRBV12-3 or TRBV12-4 and TRBJ2-3; 7 bases match TRBD1. The CDR3 sequence is 14 residues long. J gave up 4 bases and V 7 bases, and 8 bases lay outside the gene matches. The CDR3 DNA reads as TGTGCCAGCACGGAGACAGGGTTTGCAGATACGCAGTATTTT. Residues: CASTETGFADTQYF.

This clonotype was seen many times. The chain combines TRBV5-1 with TRBJ2-5; no clear D. The CDR3 spans 12 residues. Between the trimmed V and J ends, which lost 4 bases and 1 base, there was a span of 5 bases. Germline V gene sequence: CDR1 SGHRS, CDR2 YFSETQ. CDR3 in amino acids: CASSARQETQYF. CDR3 nucleotide sequence: TGCGCCAGCAGCGCACGCCAAGAGACCCAGTACTTC.

The J gene is TRBJ2-1, the V gene TRBV4-2, with D uncertain. The CDR3 is made up of 15 amino acids. Trimming cost V 1 base and J 3 bases, with 10 bases left between them. Germline V gene data show CDR1 as LGHNA and CDR2 as YNFKEQ. CDR3 coding DNA: TGTGCCAGCAGCCAAGTTCAGATTAACTACAATGAGCAGTTCTTC. It translates to CASSQVQINYNEQFF.

Only a few counts were recorded for this clonotype. The chain combines TRBV5-1 with TRBJ2-2; D ambiguous. V was cut by 0 bases and J by 6 bases, with 6 bases left in between. The CDR3 contains 13 residues. Germline lookup yields CDR1 SGHRS and CDR2 YFSETQ. The CDR3 reads CASSLVSSGELFF. The CDR3 region has the DNA TGCGCCAGCAGCTTGGTGTCGTCCGGGGAGCTGTTTTTT.

The chain links TRBV6-2 or TRBV6-3 to TRBJ2-3; D unclear. The CDR3 extends over 15 amino acids. V was cut by 0 bases and J by 2 bases, with 9 bases left in between. Germline V CDR1 and CDR2: MNHEY, SVGEGT. CDR3 DNA: TGTGCCAGCAGTTACTCCAAGCCAGTCACAGATACGCAGTATTTT. Protein product: CASSYSKPVTDTQYF.

In its sample, this clonotype was seen a few times. The J gene is TRBJ2-7, the V gene TRBV9, with 9 nucleotides matching TRBD1. The V gene's germline CDR1 is SGDLS and CDR2 YYNGEE. Germline trimming cut 3 bases from V and 0 bases from J; bases unmatched to any gene: 4. The CDR3 length is 15 residues. This CDR3 reads CASSAGTGSSYEQYF. The CDR3 nucleotides are TGTGCCAGCAGCGCCGGGACAGGGTCCTCCTACGAGCAGTACTTC. Looking up the rest from reference TRBV9 and TRBJ2-7 gives the full variable domain: DSGVTQTPKHLITATGQRVTLRCSPRSGDLSVYWYQQSLDQGLQFLIQYYNGEERAKGNILERFSAQQFPDLHSELNLSSLELGDSALYFCASSAGTGSSYEQYFGPGTRLTVT.

At least ten counts were recorded for this clonotype. The chain couples TRBV5-6 to TRBJ2-1, with a weak D call TRBD1 (8 bases). The CDR3 sequence is 14 residues long. The germline CDR1 and CDR2 sequences are SGHDT and YYEEEE. The V gene lost 4 bases and the J gene lost 9 bases, with 17 bases spanning the gap. As DNA, the CDR3 is TGTGCCAGCAGCAAGGACAGGGAGGGCGGTGAGCAGTTCTTC. Its protein product is CASSKDREGGEQFF.

This clonotype was counted ten times or more. The gene calls are TRBV4-3 and TRBJ2-3, with D perhaps given as TRBD1 or TRBD2 (6 bases each). Deletions cut 1 base from V and 11 bases from J, with 16 bases between. Germline assignment: CDR1 LGHNA and CDR2 YSLEER. The CDR3 is made up of 14 amino acids. The CDR3 DNA reads TGCGCCAGCAGCCAAGTCACGGGGGCGACGGAGCAGTATTTT. Its protein is CASSQVTGATEQYF.

The chain combines TRBV4-1 with TRBJ2-5; 9 nucleotides match TRBD2. The CDR3 length is 16 residues. Trimming removed 4 bases from V and 2 bases from J; junction bases left unmatched: 8. CDR1 and CDR2 (germline): MGHRA, YSYEKL. The CDR3 DNA reads as TGCGCCAGCAGCCTACCGGGTAGCGGGGGACAAGAGACCCAGTACTTC. This encodes CASSLPGSGGQETQYF.

V is TRBV12-3 or TRBV12-4 and J is TRBJ1-6; no definite D call. V lost 0 bases and J 0 bases, leaving 6 bases between the germline ends. The CDR3 is 16 amino acids. Here the CDR3 reads CASSLAHLSYNSPLHF. The CDR3 DNA is TGTGCCAGCAGTTTAGCCCACCTCTCCTATAATTCACCCCTCCACTTT.

The table lists this clonotype with a few counts. The chain links TRBV20-1 to TRBJ2-1, with 11 bases fitting TRBD2. The CDR3 has 16 residues. Germline CDR1 reads DFQATT; CDR2 reads SNEGSKA (reference sequence). Unmatched junction bases numbered 8, after V lost 2 bases and J lost 5 bases. CDR3 region: CSARRLAGGSDNEQFF. In DNA form, the CDR3 reads TGCAGTGCTAGACGTCTAGCGGGGGGAAGCGACAATGAGCAGTTCTTC.

The rearrangement joins TRBV6-5 to TRBJ1-5; the match to TRBD1 covers 8 bases. Germline lookup yields CDR1 MNHEY and CDR2 SVGAGI. V lost 1 base, J lost 4 bases, and 6 bases stayed unmatched. This CDR3 region has 16 residues. CDR3 in amino acids: CASSYWGQEGNQPQHF. CDR3 DNA: TGTGCCAGCAGTTACTGGGGACAGGAAGGGAATCAGCCCCAGCATTTT.

This clonotype was counted between two and nine times. V usage is TRBV5-8 and J usage is TRBJ2-6; TRBD2 might be the D (6 bases). Trimming stripped 2 bases from V and 3 bases from J, with 12 bases between. Germline V gene sequence: CDR1 SGHTS, CDR2 YDEGEE. The CDR3 runs to 16 residues. The CDR3 region is CASSFMRGGGANVLTF. CDR3 sequence (DNA): TGTGCCAGCAGCTTTATGAGGGGAGGTGGGGCCAACGTCCTGACTTTC.

The chain has TRBV7-9 and TRBJ1-3, with a tentative D call TRBD1 (6 bases). The CDR3 length is 15 residues. CDR1 is SEHNR and CDR2 is FQNEAQ in the germline V gene (reference sequence). V lost 7 bases to trimming and J lost 3 bases, with 16 bases between them. The CDR3 nucleotides are TGTGCCAGCACCGAACAGGGAAGAAGTGGAAACACCATATATTTT. Amino acids: CASTEQGRSGNTIYF.

The V call is TRBV7-2, the J call TRBJ1-6; 11 bases are a match to TRBD1. Germline assignment: CDR1 SGHTA and CDR2 FQGNSA. The V and J ends lost 8 bases and 10 bases, in that order; junction bases with no gene match: 7. This CDR3 comprises 14 residues. Here the CDR3 DNA reads TGTGCCAGCGGCGGACAGGGGGCCCCATCACCCCTCCACTTT. It translates to CASGGQGAPSPLHF.

The rearrangement joins TRBV6-1 to TRBJ2-5, with 9 nucleotides matching TRBD1. V gave up 3 bases and J gave up 5 bases; unmatched junction bases: 4. The germline V gene has CDR1 MNHNS and CDR2 SASEGT. CDR3 length: 14 residues. The DNA of the CDR3 is TGTGCCAGCAGTGATCTGGGGACAGGGGAGACCCAGTACTTC. Translating it yields CASSDLGTGETQYF.

The V call is TRBV11-2, the J call TRBJ2-5, with TRBD2 as a possible D gene (5 bases). The V end was cut by 1 base, the J end by 1 base, with 13 bases between. The germline gives CDR1 SGHAT, CDR2 FQNNGV. CDR3 size: 16 residues. CDR3 sequence (DNA): TGTGCCAGCAGCTTAGGCGTTCGAGGGCCCCAAGAGACCCAGTACTTC. It codes for CASSLGVRGPQETQYF.

This clonotype was recorded many times. The chain employs TRBV7-9 and TRBJ2-2; no definite D call. This CDR3 has 11 residues. V lost 5 bases, J lost 3 bases, and 1 base lay in between. The germline V gene encodes CDR1 SEHNR and CDR2 FQNEAQ (reference sequence). The DNA of the CDR3 is TGTGCCAGCAGCGACACCGGGGAGCTGTTTTTT. This translates into CASSDTGELFF.

The chain joins TRBV5-1 to TRBJ1-1; TRBD1 is a possible D gene (5 bases). Trimming left V 2 bases short and J 1 base short, with 9 bases between. The CDR3 totals 14 residues. From germline, CDR1 is SGHRS and CDR2 YFSETQ. The CDR3 sequence: CASSFTRGNTEAFF. The CDR3 DNA sequence: TGCGCCAGCAGCTTTACGAGGGGGAACACTGAAGCTTTCTTT.

This clonotype was seen more than once but under ten times. The chain has TRBV5-1 and TRBJ2-5; TRBD1 is a possible D gene (6 bases). Trimming stripped 3 bases from V and 5 bases from J, with 11 bases between. The CDR3 length is 13 residues. Looked up from germline, CDR1 is SGHRS and CDR2 is YFSETQ. The CDR3 loop is CASSSQGWETQYF. In nucleotides, the CDR3 is TGCGCCAGCAGCTCTCAGGGGTGGGAGACCCAGTACTTC.

The rearrangement links TRBV12-3 or TRBV12-4 to TRBJ2-7; D unresolved. There are 16 residues in the CDR3. With 3 bases removed from V and 0 bases from J, the gap between germline ends came to 15 bases. CDR3 DNA sequence: TGTGCCAGCAGTTTCCAGACGGTGGTGAGCTCCTACGAGCAGTACTTC. Translated, it gives CASSFQTVVSSYEQYF.